This TCR beta chain was recorded in a study of T cell responses to AZD1222 COVID-19 vaccine. Overall study: Pooling covered second doses at about 4 or about 12 weeks. General study results and limits: Mostly white British, mostly female donors; authors suggested clonal diversity may be underestimated. Seropositive at baseline were only a handful of AZD1222 recipients.

CDR3 size: 14 residues. V was trimmed by 5 bases and J by 7 bases, leaving 16 bases between them. Germline-derived CDR1 and CDR2 are SGDLS and YYNGEE. Measured with immunoSEQ multiplex PCR; TCRdb has only the in-frame clones, and not every one. The top ten clones hold roughly 1.4% of a sample with 100,000 or so clones, around 83% of them seen once. This clone was seen a handful of times. Its target is unknown. V usage is TRBV9 and J usage is TRBJ1-5; TRBD1 might be the D (5 bases). This TCR was sampled from an adult in good health. Specimen: peripheral blood, collected on day 0 of AZD1222 vaccination. The CDR3, as DNA: TGTGCCAGCAGTGCCAGTGGGACGCAGCAGCCCCAGCATTTT. Protein sequence: CASSASGTQQPQHF.